Listed here are 16 T cell receptor beta chains from one sample, sequenced in a study of OX40 agonist ivuxolimab in advanced cancers. Clones were read by immunoSEQ multiplex PCR, and TCRdb kept only the in-frame ones, dropping some. The sample includes some 98,000 clones, 91% seen only once; the top ten take 0.3% to 0.4%. The sequencing used CD4+ or CD8+ T cells sorted from blood, collected in a trial of the OX40 agonist ivuxolimab. All receptors come from an adult with an advanced solid tumor such as melanoma, head and neck, liver or kidney cancer.

The chain joins TRBV30 to TRBJ2-5; D is perhaps TRBD2 (6 bases). The CDR3 runs to 16 residues. V lost 3 bases to trimming and J lost 4 bases, with 21 bases between them. Germline V gene lookup returns CDR1 GTSNPN and CDR2 SVGIG (reference sequence). The CDR3 reads CAWSPVRLALGETQYF. DNA for the CDR3: TGTGCCTGGAGCCCGGTGAGGCTAGCGTTGGGAGAGACCCAGTACTTC. Looking up the rest from reference TRBV30 and TRBJ2-5 gives the full variable domain: SQTIHQWPATLVQPVGSPLSLECTVEGTSNPNLYWYRQAAGRGLQLLFYSVGIGQISSEVPQNLSASRPQDRQFILSSKKLLLSDSGFYLCAWSPVRLALGETQYFGPGTRLLVL.

The V gene is TRBV9, the J gene TRBJ2-5, with a weak D call TRBD2 (7 bases). Germline V gives CDR1 SGDLS, CDR2 YYNGEE. Trimming removed 0 bases at V and 4 bases at J, with 19 bases between. This CDR3 has 17 amino acids. The chain's CDR3 is CASSVGLQGGGSETQYF. The CDR3 nucleotides are TGTGCCAGCAGCGTAGGGTTGCAGGGAGGGGGTTCAGAGACCCAGTACTTC.

This chain uses TRBV30 with TRBJ2-1; 7 positions agree with TRBD2. In germline, CDR1 is GTSNPN, CDR2 SVGIG (reference sequence). The CDR3 covers 13 residues. J was trimmed by 9 bases and V by 2 bases; bases with no gene match: 7. CDR3 nucleotide sequence: TGTGCCTGGAGTAGCAAAGCGGGAATTGAGCAGTTCTTC. Translating gives CAWSSKAGIEQFF.

This clone is deemed medium-sized (0.01 to 0.1%). The V gene is TRBV7-2, the J gene TRBJ1-2, with 7 bases matching TRBD1. The J segment lost 4 bases and the V segment lost 3 bases, leaving 8 bases of the junction unmatched. The CDR3 sequence is 15 residues long. CDR1 is SGHTA and CDR2 is FQGNSA in the germline V gene. The CDR3: CASSLTGQSTYGYTF. CDR3 in DNA: TGTGCCAGCAGCTTGACGGGACAGTCAACCTATGGCTACACCTTC.

V is TRBV30 and J is TRBJ2-6; D tentatively reads TRBD1 or TRBD2 (6 bases each). CDR3 length: 17 residues. V was clipped by 0 bases and J by 2 bases, with 14 bases between them. Germline CDR1 GTSNPN, CDR2 SVGIG (reference sequence). The CDR3 loop reads CAWSVIGGYTGANVLTF. CDR3 bases: TGTGCCTGGAGTGTGATAGGGGGGTATACTGGGGCCAACGTCCTGACTTTC.

The chain's CDR3 is CASSLLGRLGETQYF. In nucleotides, the CDR3 is TGTGCCAGCAGCTTGCTGGGACGTCTTGGGGAGACCCAGTACTTC. The rearrangement uses TRBV5-6 and TRBJ2-5; D tentatively reads TRBD1 or TRBD2 (5 bases each). Germline CDR1 SGHDT, CDR2 YYEEEE. V was cut by 1 base and J by 5 bases, with 15 bases left in between. This CDR3 is 15 amino acids long.

The chain joins TRBV5-5 to TRBJ2-7; D tentatively fits TRBD1 or TRBD2 (5 bases each). This CDR3 is 15 amino acids long. With 2 bases removed from V and 2 bases from J, the gap between germline ends came to 14 bases. Germline loops: CDR1 SGHKS, CDR2 YYEKEE (reference sequence). Here the CDR3 reads CASSLDPQGPYEQYF. The CDR3 nucleotides read TGTGCCAGCAGCTTAGACCCCCAGGGACCCTACGAGCAGTACTTC. Using reference TRBV5-5 and TRBJ2-7 for the parts outside the CDR3, the full variable domain is DAGVTQSPTHLIKTRGQQVTLRCSPISGHKSVSWYQQVLGQGPQFIFQYYEKEERGRGNFPDRFSARQFPNYSSELNVNALLLGDSALYLCASSLDPQGPYEQYFGPGTRLTVT.

As to this clone: At one end the junction does not follow the germline gene, possibly because of a read error. The chain combines TRBV9 with TRBJ2-5; 8 bases line up with TRBD2. This CDR3 spans 16 amino acids. From germline, CDR1 is SGDLS and CDR2 YYNGEE. The chain's CDR3 is CASNVANSGKGETQYF. CDR3 bases: TGTGCCAGCAACGTAGCTAATAGCGGGAAGGGAGAGACCCAGTACTTC. The variable domain in full, completed from reference TRBV9 and TRBJ2-5, reads DSGVTQTPKHLITATGQRVTLRCSPRSGDLSVYWYQQSLDQGLQFLIQYYNGEERAKGNILERFSAQQFPDLHSELNLSSLELGDSALYFCASNVANSGKGETQYFGPGTRLLVL.

V and J are TRBV29-1 and TRBJ2-7, with 11 bases aligning to TRBD1. J was trimmed by 2 bases and V by 6 bases; bases with no gene match: 9. This CDR3 comprises 15 residues. Germline V gene sequence: CDR1 SQVTM, CDR2 ANQGSEA. The CDR3 nucleotides are TGCAGCGTAGCGGGACAGGGGGAGGAGGCCTACGAGCAGTACTTC. Translated, it gives CSVAGQGEEAYEQYF.

The chain is built from TRBV4-1 and TRBJ1-5; the D gene is possibly TRBD1 (6 bases). V was trimmed by 2 bases and J by 2 bases, leaving 16 bases between them. The CDR3 has 17 residues. Germline V gene sequence: CDR1 MGHRA, CDR2 YSYEKL. The CDR3 DNA is TGCGCCAGCAGCCAAAGTTTAACAGGGTCGGGCAATCAGCCCCAGCATTTT. Translated: CASSQSLTGSGNQPQHF.

The V and J genes are TRBV7-9 and TRBJ2-3, with 11 bases identical to TRBD2. The CDR3 spans 16 residues. Per the germline V gene, CDR1 is SEHNR and CDR2 is FQNEAQ (reference sequence). J lost 2 bases, V lost 6 bases, and 7 bases had no gene match. The CDR3 spells CASSMGTSGLTDTQYF. The CDR3 DNA reads as TGTGCCAGCAGTATGGGGACTAGCGGTCTCACAGATACGCAGTATTTT.

The gene calls are TRBV28 and TRBJ1-5, with 9 bases matching TRBD1. V lost 5 bases to trimming and J lost 2 bases; unmatched junction nucleotides: 7. Germline V lookup: CDR1 MDHEN, CDR2 SYDVKM. CDR3 length: 16 residues. DNA for the CDR3: TGTGCCAGCAGTATTCGACAGGGGGTCGGCAATCAGCCCCAGCATTTT. Protein product: CASSIRQGVGNQPQHF.

The chain combines TRBV11-3 with TRBJ2-7; D is unresolved. There are 13 residues in the CDR3. Germline V gene data show CDR1 as SGHNT and CDR2 as YENEEA. V lost 5 bases and J lost 5, with 13 bases in between. The CDR3 DNA reads as TGTGCCAGCAGCCAATCTCGAGGTCACGAGCAGTACTTC. Its protein is CASSQSRGHEQYF.

The chain carries TRBV19 and TRBJ2-3, with D possibly TRBD2 on 5 matching bases. Germline V lookup: CDR1 LNHDA, CDR2 SQIVND (reference sequence). This CDR3 is built from 16 residues. Trimming left V 5 bases short and J 5 bases short, with 20 bases between. CDR3 in amino acids: CASSPDYPGVGDTQYF. The DNA of the CDR3 is TGTGCCAGTAGTCCGGATTACCCCGGGGTGGGAGATACGCAGTATTTT.

This clone was counted only a few times. The chain joins TRBV9 to TRBJ2-7; 9 bases map to TRBD2. The germline V gene encodes CDR1 SGDLS and CDR2 YYNGEE. The CDR3 covers 14 residues. Trimming cost V 3 bases and J 3 bases; bases outside gene matches: 4. CDR3: CASSAGTSSYEQYF. The CDR3 coding sequence is TGTGCCAGCAGCGCCGGGACTAGCAGCTACGAGCAGTACTTC.

The chain has TRBV19 and TRBJ2-1, with 8 bases matching TRBD2. CDR3 length: 13 residues. Unmatched junction bases numbered 2, after V lost 8 bases and J lost 2 bases. Germline assignment: CDR1 LNHDA and CDR2 SQIVND (reference sequence). The CDR3 DNA reads TGTGCCAGTCGACTAGCGACCTACAATGAGCAGTTCTTC. Translation: CASRLATYNEQFF. The entire variable domain, with the rest obtained from reference TRBV19 and TRBJ2-1, is as follows: DGGITQSPKYLFRKEGQNVTLSCEQNLNHDAMYWYRQDPGQGLRLIYYSQIVNDFQKGDIAEGYSVSREKKESFPLTVTSAQKNPTAFYLCASRLATYNEQFFGPGTRLTVL.